This TCR beta chain was found in a study of T-cell reconstitution after alpha-beta-depleted transplantation in children. As for this clonotype: What it recognizes is unknown.

Preparation of the TCRbeta library was carried out with unique molecular identifiers. In TCRdb, the PCR reads were re-called with MiXCR into one record per CDR3 protein. The sample holds 200,000 to 300,000 distinct CDR3 sequences, 20% to 30% seen once. Notes on the study in general: Newly made T cells mostly supplied T-cell counts and diversity one year after transplant. Reportedly, roughly two months post-transplant, alpha-beta T cells arose from several hundred expanded graft clones. High day-60 TCRbeta diversity in some patients came from surviving recipient T cells and thymic progenitors.

Here the sequenced sample was PBMCs, mostly from graft donor cells, taken 360 days after TCRalphabeta/CD19-depleted stem cell transplant. The receptor comes from a female patient aged 2 to 10 who had a stem cell transplant for congenital amegakaryocytic thrombocytopenia, so the T cells may come from the graft donor.

The CDR3: CATSRSYPQQGTGANVLTF. Here the CDR3 DNA reads TGTGCCACCAGCAGATCGTACCCCCAACAGGGAACTGGGGCCAACGTCCTGACTTTC. V usage is TRBV15 and J usage is TRBJ2-6; TRBD1 is a possible D gene (6 bases). The V end lost 2 bases, the J end lost 2 bases, and 19 bases lay between the germline ends. The germline V gene encodes CDR1 LNHNV and CDR2 YYDKDF (reference sequence). The CDR3 is 19 amino acids.